The clone carrying this TCR beta chain was detected only a few times. Its antigen is unknown. With 6 bases removed from V and 1 base from J, the gap between germline ends came to 12 bases. The CDR3 runs 14 residues. The V gene's germline CDR1 is ENHRY and CDR2 SYGVKD. This record belongs to a study of blood T cells in healthy people across ages. Study findings and constraints: More naive CD4+ cells and higher diversity marked long-lived donors relative to aged donors. Age showed a roughly linear inverse relationship with TCR beta diversity per million T cells.

A second 7 to 11 cycle PCR used barcoded and J-beta primers. A template-switch adaptor containing 12 random nucleotides labeled each cDNA molecule. From the 5' RACE reads, TCRdb called clonotypes with MiXCR, one entry per CDR3 protein. The sample gives about 1.1 million distinct CDR3 sequences, 35% to 40% of which show up once; around 12% is in the top ten. Every donor contributed about 10 milliliters of peripheral blood by blood draw. The V and J genes are TRBV10-3 and TRBJ1-1, with a tentative D call TRBD1 (5 bases). Sequencing used blood. The clonotype comes from a man aged 18 to 35 in good health. CDR3: CAIRRQSSNTEAFF. CDR3 sequence (DNA): TGTGCCATCAGGCGACAGAGTTCGAACACTGAAGCTTTCTTT.